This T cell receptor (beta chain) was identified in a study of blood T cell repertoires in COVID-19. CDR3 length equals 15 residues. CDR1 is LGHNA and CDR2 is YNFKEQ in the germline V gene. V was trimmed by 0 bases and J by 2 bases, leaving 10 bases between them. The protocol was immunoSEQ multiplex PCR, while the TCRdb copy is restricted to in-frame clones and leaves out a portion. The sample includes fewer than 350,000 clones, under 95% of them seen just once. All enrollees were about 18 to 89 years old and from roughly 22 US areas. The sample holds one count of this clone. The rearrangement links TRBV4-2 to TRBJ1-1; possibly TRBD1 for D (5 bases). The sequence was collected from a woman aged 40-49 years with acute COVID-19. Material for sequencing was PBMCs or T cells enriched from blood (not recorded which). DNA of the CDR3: TGTGCCAGCAGCCAAGAAAGCCAGGGAAACACTGAAGCTTTCTTT. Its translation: CASSQESQGNTEAFF.